The 30 T cell receptor beta chains below were found in one sample sequenced in a study of T cell responses to AZD1222 COVID-19 vaccine. Sequenced by immunoSEQ multiplex PCR; TCRdb stores in-frame clones only, minus some. Of around 110,000 clones listed, roughly 85% are singletons. The input for sequencing was peripheral blood, taken on day 0 of MenACWY control vaccination. The source of these receptors is an adult in good health.

The rearrangement uses TRBV29-1 and TRBJ1-1; 7 nucleotides align to TRBD1. The V and J ends lost 6 bases and 0 bases, in that order; junction bases with no gene match: 1. CDR3 length: 12 residues. The germline V gene encodes CDR1 SQVTM and CDR2 ANQGSEA. DNA of the CDR3: TGCAGCGTAGACAGGGTGAACACTGAAGCTTTCTTT. Encoded protein: CSVDRVNTEAFF.

The CDR3 region is CASSRPGARNSPLHF. The CDR3 DNA sequence: TGTGCCAGCTCACGACCGGGGGCGCGGAATTCACCCCTCCACTTT. V gene TRBV18 combines with J gene TRBJ1-6; tentatively, D is TRBD1 (6 bases). The CDR3 is 15 residues long. Deletions cut 4 bases from V and 7 bases from J, with 14 bases between. CDR1 and CDR2 (germline): KGHSH, LQKENI.

The V and J genes are TRBV14 and TRBJ2-3; 10 nucleotides match TRBD2. This CDR3 spans 18 amino acids. The germline V gene encodes CDR1 SGHDN and CDR2 FVKESK. With V trimmed by 4 bases and J by 1 base, 11 bases remained unmatched. CDR3 nucleotides: TGTGCCAGCAGCCCCAAAGGAACTAGCGGGGATGGCACAGATACGCAGTATTTT. This translates into CASSPKGTSGDGTDTQYF.

The genes are TRBV2 and TRBJ1-2; possibly TRBD1 for D (6 bases). This CDR3 is built from 13 residues. In germline, CDR1 is SNHLY, CDR2 FYNNEI. V lost 8 bases and J lost 2, with 12 bases in between. The CDR3 protein is CASSGAANYGYTF. In nucleotides, the CDR3 is TGTGCCAGCTCAGGGGCCGCCAACTATGGCTACACCTTC.

The J gene is TRBJ2-7, the V gene TRBV6-7; 7 bases line up with TRBD2. TRBV6-7 is labeled an ORF, and its function is uncertain. This CDR3 contains 16 residues. V was pared by 6 bases and J by 5 bases, with 16 bases of the junction left unmatched. The chain's CDR3 is CASSYPSSRGEDEQYF. In DNA form, the CDR3 reads TGTGCCAGCAGCTACCCCTCATCACGGGGGGAAGACGAGCAGTACTTC.

About this clone: The sample contains more than one DNA sequence encoding this CDR3. This chain joins TRBV12-3 or TRBV12-4 and TRBJ1-1, with D possibly being TRBD1 (6 bases). V lost 6 bases and J 1 base, leaving 9 bases between the germline ends. CDR3 size: 13 residues. CDR3 sequence: CASSLTGNTEAFF. Here the CDR3 DNA reads TGTGCCAGCAGCCTGACAGGGAACACTGAAGCTTTCTTT.

The CDR3 region is CASPSPLSSYNEQFF. The CDR3, as DNA: TGTGCCAGCCCGTCGCCTCTAAGCTCCTACAATGAGCAGTTCTTC. The V and J genes are TRBV2 and TRBJ2-1; D not certain. CDR3 size: 15 residues. Per germline, CDR1 SNHLY and CDR2 FYNNEI. V was trimmed by 8 bases and J by 0 bases, leaving 14 bases between them.

V gene TRBV18 combines with J gene TRBJ1-3, with 7 nucleotides matching TRBD1. The ends lost 3 bases at V and 0 bases at J; junction bases unmatched: 8. This CDR3 is 17 amino acids long. In germline, CDR1 is KGHSH, CDR2 LQKENI. CDR3 residues: CASSPGIGTASGNTIYF. CDR3 in DNA: TGTGCCAGCTCACCCGGGATTGGGACAGCCTCTGGAAACACCATATATTTT.

The chain employs TRBV13 and TRBJ2-1; 8 bases match TRBD2. V shed 6 bases and J 6 bases; nucleotides not matched to a gene: 7. Germline-derived CDR1 and CDR2 are PRHDT and FYEKMQ (reference sequence). This CDR3 spans 14 amino acids. CDR3 amino acids: CASSPPGGANEQFF. The DNA of the CDR3 is TGTGCCAGCAGTCCCCCCGGGGGGGCCAATGAGCAGTTCTTC.

The CDR3 nucleotides are TGTGCCAGCAGCCAAGAACCCTCCAACACCTACGAGCAGTACTTC. The encoded protein is CASSQEPSNTYEQYF. The V gene is TRBV3-1 (or the pseudogene TRBV3-2), the J gene TRBJ2-7, with unresolved D. The CDR3 is made up of 15 amino acids. Between the trimmed V and J ends, which lost 0 bases and 2 bases, there was a span of 11 bases. Germline V CDR1 and CDR2: LGHDT, YNNKEL (reference sequence).

J is TRBJ2-7 and V is TRBV12-3 or TRBV12-4; TRBD2 is a possible D gene (6 bases). V lost 6 bases, J lost 4 bases, and 13 bases lay in between. The CDR3 length is 13 residues. The CDR3 sequence: CASSLYAGYEQYF. CDR3 DNA: TGTGCCAGCAGCCTTTATGCGGGGTACGAGCAGTACTTC.

CDR3 bases: TGCGCCAGCAGCGACATGTACGACGAGCAGTACTTC. Translation gives CASSDMYDEQYF. This chain joins TRBV5-1 and TRBJ2-7; D is unresolved. The V end lost 4 bases, the J end lost 5 bases, and 10 bases lay between the germline ends. The CDR3 has 12 amino acids. From germline, CDR1 is SGHRS and CDR2 YFSETQ.

V is TRBV28 and J is TRBJ2-7; 10 nucleotides agree with TRBD1. Germline CDR1 MDHEN, CDR2 SYDVKM. CDR3 length: 14 amino acids. The V and J ends lost 7 bases and 8 bases, in that order; junction bases with no gene match: 11. The CDR3 DNA is TGTGCCAGCAAAACTTCCGGGACAGGGGAAAAGCAGTACTTC. Its translation is CASKTSGTGEKQYF.

V and J are TRBV6-5 and TRBJ1-2; 7 nucleotides match TRBD1. The junction had 7 bases not matched to a gene; V was cut back by 3 bases and J by 0 bases. The germline V gene has CDR1 MNHEY and CDR2 SVGAGI. The CDR3 covers 16 residues. This CDR3 is CASSYHNRGSNYGYTF. CDR3 nucleotides: TGTGCCAGCAGTTATCACAACAGGGGATCTAACTATGGCTACACCTTC.

This chain connects TRBV5-4 to TRBJ2-2, with D unclear. Trimming took 0 bases from V and 6 from J, leaving 12 bases between them. This CDR3 is built from 15 residues. CDR1 and CDR2 from the germline V gene are SGHNT and YYREEE (reference sequence). The chain's CDR3 is CASSLADRSAGELFF. The CDR3 DNA sequence: TGTGCCAGCAGCTTGGCCGACCGTTCGGCCGGGGAGCTGTTTTTT. Supplemented by reference TRBV5-4 and TRBJ2-2, the full variable domain reads ETGVTQSPTHLIKTRGQQVTLRCSSQSGHNTVSWYQQALGQGPQFIFQYYREEENGRGNFPPRFSGLQFPNYSSELNVNALELDDSALYLCASSLADRSAGELFFGEGSRLTVL.

The chain recombines TRBV6-1 with TRBJ2-7; weak D call: TRBD2 (6 bases). Trimming removed 1 base at V and 3 bases at J, with 10 bases between. CDR1 and CDR2 (germline): MNHNS, SASEGT. The CDR3 is 14 amino acids. In nucleotides, the CDR3 is TGTGCCAGCAGTGAAGTCGGGGGTTTCTACGAGCAGTACTTC. Residues: CASSEVGGFYEQYF.

V gene TRBV6-4 combines with J gene TRBJ2-2; D perhaps matches TRBD1 (5 bases). The V end lost 6 bases, the J end lost 4 bases, and 9 bases lay between the germline ends. CDR3 size: 13 residues. The V gene's germline CDR1 is MRHNA and CDR2 SNTAGT. The CDR3 DNA follows: TGTGCCAGCAGGGCAGGGTTCACCGGGGAGCTGTTTTTT. Its translation is CASRAGFTGELFF.

This chain connects TRBV3-1 (or the pseudogene TRBV3-2) to TRBJ2-7, with a possible D match to TRBD2 (7 bases). CDR1 is LGHDT and CDR2 is YNNKEL in the germline V gene (reference sequence). The CDR3 length is 18 residues. V was clipped by 0 bases and J by 4 bases, with 22 bases between them. CDR3 sequence reads: CASSQDYAGGLIRYEQYF. The CDR3 nucleotides read TGTGCCAGCAGCCAAGATTATGCCGGGGGGCTGATTCGATACGAGCAGTACTTC.

This rearrangement joins TRBV19 to TRBJ1-3, with TRBD1 matching 7 bases. This CDR3 region has 17 residues. Losses at the gene ends were 2 bases for V and 0 bases for J; bases not matched to a gene: 7. Germline-derived CDR1 and CDR2 are LNHDA and SQIVND (reference sequence). CDR3 nucleotides: TGTGCCAGTAGTATATGGCGGGGACAGCTCTCTGGAAACACCATATATTTT. Translation: CASSIWRGQLSGNTIYF. Full variable domain (missing parts from reference TRBV19 and TRBJ1-3): DGGITQSPKYLFRKEGQNVTLSCEQNLNHDAMYWYRQDPGQGLRLIYYSQIVNDFQKGDIAEGYSVSREKKESFPLTVTSAQKNPTAFYLCASSIWRGQLSGNTIYFGEGSWLTVV.

V and J are TRBV9 and TRBJ1-2; the match to TRBD1 covers 10 bases. The CDR3 runs 16 residues. The J segment lost 8 bases and the V segment lost 0 bases, leaving 10 bases of the junction unmatched. Germline CDR1 reads SGDLS; CDR2 reads YYNGEE. CDR3 sequence (DNA): TGTGCCAGCAGCGTAGCTTCCGGGACAGGGGCTCAAGGCTACACCTTC. This translates into CASSVASGTGAQGYTF.

This chain links TRBV5-8 with TRBJ1-5; TRBD1 is a possible D gene (5 bases). This CDR3 is 12 amino acids long. The ends were cut back, 3 bases at V and 5 bases at J, with 6 bases in the middle. Germline-derived CDR1 and CDR2 are SGHTS and YDEGEE. This chain's CDR3 is CASSWGHQPQHF. The CDR3 bases are TGTGCCAGCAGCTGGGGCCATCAGCCCCAGCATTTT.

This chain joins TRBV7-9 and TRBJ2-2, with 7 positions matching TRBD1. Looked up from germline, CDR1 is SEHNR and CDR2 is FQNEAQ (reference sequence). CDR3 size: 14 residues. Unmatched junction bases numbered 4, after V lost 6 bases and J lost 3 bases. CDR3: CASRIQGDTGELFF. CDR3 DNA: TGTGCCAGCAGGATCCAGGGGGACACCGGGGAGCTGTTTTTT.

The V call is TRBV7-9, the J call TRBJ1-3, with D maybe TRBD1 (5 bases). Trimming cost V 2 bases and J 4 bases, with 12 bases left between them. The V gene's germline CDR1 is SEHNR and CDR2 FQNEAQ (reference sequence). The CDR3 consists of 15 residues. CDR3: CASSLRGTAGNTIYF. Written as DNA, the CDR3 is TGTGCCAGCAGCTTAAGGGGAACGGCAGGAAACACCATATATTTT. Supplemented by reference TRBV7-9 and TRBJ1-3, the full variable domain reads DTGVSQNPRHKITKRGQNVTFRCDPISEHNRLYWYRQTLGQGPEFLTYFQNEAQLEKSRLLSDRFSAERPKGSFSTLEIQRTEQGDSAMYLCASSLRGTAGNTIYFGEGSWLTVV.

The V gene is TRBV5-8, the J gene TRBJ1-4, with 9 bases fitting TRBD1. With 4 bases clipped from V and 3 bases from J, the junction kept 4 bases outside the gene matches. The CDR3 has 15 amino acids. Per germline, CDR1 SGHTS and CDR2 YDEGEE. The CDR3 bases are TGTGCCAGCAGCGGACAGGGGTATTCTAATGAAAAACTGTTTTTT. It yields the protein CASSGQGYSNEKLFF.

The V call is TRBV6-2 or TRBV6-3, the J call TRBJ1-1; D gene unclear. Germline V gene data show CDR1 as MNHEY and CDR2 as SVGEGT. V dropped 0 bases and J dropped 0 bases, with 14 bases sitting between them. This CDR3 contains 17 residues. CDR3 nucleotide sequence: TGTGCCAGCAGTTACTCGATGTCGGCGGGGATGAACACTGAAGCTTTCTTT. The encoded protein is CASSYSMSAGMNTEAFF.

The gene calls are TRBV27 and TRBJ1-1; no clear D gene. V lost 0 bases and J lost 6, with 17 bases in between. The CDR3 totals 16 residues. Per germline, CDR1 MNHEY and CDR2 SMNVEV (reference sequence). CDR3 coding DNA: TGTGCCAGCAGTTTATCGTACAGCCCCAGGAATGCTGAAGCTTTCTTT. Amino acids: CASSLSYSPRNAEAFF.

This clone has a handful of counts. Other DNA sequences in the sample encode the same CDR3. The chain has TRBV6-1 and TRBJ1-5; 7 positions match TRBD1. The CDR3 extends over 14 amino acids. Germline V gives CDR1 MNHNS, CDR2 SASEGT. V lost 3 bases, J lost 3 bases, and 2 bases stayed unmatched. The CDR3 reads CASSETGNNQPQHF. The CDR3 DNA follows: TGTGCCAGCAGTGAGACAGGGAACAATCAGCCCCAGCATTTT.

V gene TRBV6-5 combines with J gene TRBJ2-7, with TRBD1 matching over 10 bases. This CDR3 spans 15 amino acids. Trimming at V came to 4 bases and at J to 6 bases, leaving 9 bases not matched to a gene. From germline, CDR1 is MNHEY and CDR2 SVGAGI. CDR3 coding DNA: TGTGCCAGCAGTTCAGACAGGGGGCCTCTACGCGAGCAGTACTTC. The encoded protein is CASSSDRGPLREQYF.

The chain joins TRBV9 to TRBJ1-2; the match to TRBD1 covers 11 bases. Germline assignment: CDR1 SGDLS and CDR2 YYNGEE. This CDR3 is built from 17 residues. V dropped 6 bases and J dropped 4; count of bases not matched to a gene: 14. The CDR3 spells CASNRTGGFPSGYGYTF. In DNA, the CDR3 is TGTGCCAGCAACCGGACAGGGGGCTTCCCGTCGGGCTATGGCTACACCTTC.

The CDR3 reads CASSYSGGSSPLHF. Written as DNA, the CDR3 is TGTGCCAGCAGTTACTCAGGGGGAAGCTCACCCCTCCACTTT. The chain has TRBV6-5 and TRBJ1-6; tentatively, D is TRBD1 (6 bases). Germline-derived CDR1 and CDR2 are MNHEY and SVGAGI. The V gene lost 0 bases and the J gene lost 10 bases, with 10 bases spanning the gap. The CDR3 totals 14 residues.